This T cell receptor (beta chain) stems from a study of beta chain features in type 1 diabetes (dated 2018 in TCRdb). Regarding the research as a whole: Patients and healthy donors did not differ in mean age, gender distribution, total cell number or subset yield. A total of roughly 98,000,000 sorted cells were examined across all samples, and RNA yield correlated strongly with the number of cells per subset. The study compared TCRB repertoires of sorted circulating CD4+ T cell subsets between recently diagnosed type 1 diabetes patients and matched healthy donors. Naive and central memory subsets were obtained from all 30 or so donors, but regulatory and stem cell-like memory subsets were isolated from only 8 patients and 8 healthy donors.

Broad study findings and their caveats: PCR might favor shorter templates, but patient and control samples were amplified and corrected together, so any skew would affect both groups equally. Because the HLA sub-analyses included only small numbers of individuals, any influence of HLA type on TCRB rearrangement was left unresolved. Sequencing cDNA rather than genomic DNA could over-represent highly expressing activated cells, although activation and CD3 levels did not differ between groups. Naive, central memory and regulatory TCRB repertoires appeared to be more alike among patients than among healthy donors. A moderate but significant shortening of TCRB CDR3 length was observed in type 1 diabetes patients in all four CD4+ subsets. Fewer insertions and more nucleotide deletions at VDJ recombination sites were observed in patients with type 1 diabetes, implying thymic rearrangement abnormalities.

CDR1 and CDR2 were assigned from the germline V gene (reference sequence) as SEHNR and FQNEAQ. The CDR3 sequence holds 14 residues, the cysteine and phenylalanine included. Solely the CDR3 DNA is kept, with 42 bases framed from the first base. The trim is 5 bases for V and 6 bases for J, with a gap of 14 bases between the germline ends. From each donor, a single peripheral blood sample of 100 to 150 mL on average was drawn into heparinised tubes. Using a panel that included CD45RO, CCR7, CD25, CD127, CD95 and CD27, naive, central memory, regulatory and stem cell-like memory CD4+ T cells were sorted on a BD FACSAria II. Every sorted population had a purity above 95%. PBMCs were isolated right away by Lymphoprep density gradient centrifugation and were stained directly, without culture. Samples were stained and sorted in pairs, with one healthy donor and one patient per experiment, so that batch effects were minimized.

The entire amount of isolated RNA was reverse transcribed using the High Capacity cDNA Reverse Transcription Kit, so the sequenced TCRB transcripts were expressed ones. Deep immunoSEQ sequencing was applied to naive, central memory and regulatory T cell samples, giving an average of approximately 4 million total reads per sample. Sorted cells were lysed in RLT buffer, and RNA was extracted using DNase-treated RNeasy Micro or Mini kits according to cell number. Each cell subset was processed on its own to prevent cross-contamination, while patient and healthy donor samples were processed together. TCRB sequences were amplified from cDNA with the immunoSEQ multiplex PCR, producing 87-bp fragments spanning the CDR3 region. The amplicons were sequenced using the Illumina HiSeq platform. On the authors' methods: PCR bias was computationally corrected using synthetic template baselines, reads within Hamming distance 2 were collapsed, and singletons that could not be merged were discarded. Reads were aligned against IMGT to assign V, D and J genes, CDR3 length and insertions or deletions at six rearrangement sites. Clonotype counts were normalized to sorted cell number within each subset before computing true diversity and Gini coefficients with the tcR R package. Repertoire sharing was quantified using the overlap coefficient calculated on TCRB nucleotide sequences. Out-of-frame TCRB sequences from naive cells were analyzed as a proxy for the pre-selection repertoire. The table comes from immuneACCESS by way of TCRdb, which keeps in-frame sequences with V and J called. Part of the clones is missing from these tables; in studies checked, under half for an unresolved V gene and the rest for unknown reasons. That table is the source of V, J and clone size, and D and trimming were worked out from the DNA. The sample table shows 860,000 or so clones, and 15% to 20% are seen once. Together, the top ten hold 0.023% of the sample.

Regarding this clone: Its antigen is unknown. No base quality information exists; no much larger clone differs at one position.

Sequencing was done on a sample of naive CD4+ T cells from blood. According to the study, the label for this sample's cell subset or site signals: true naive CD4+ T cells. This chain is built from TRBV7-9 and TRBJ2-4; the D segment may tentatively be TRBD1 or TRBD2, each giving 6 matched bases. The sequence came from a woman aged 18-29 years in good health. The bases are TGTGCCAGCAGCCTTAGTAGGGGGGTAAACATTCAGTACTTC. This encodes CASSLSRGVNIQYF.